What follows describes a single T cell receptor (beta chain). This sample is drawn from a study of blood T cell repertoires in COVID-19. The CDR3 runs to 15 residues. Between the trimmed V and J ends, which lost 4 bases and 5 bases, there was a span of 14 bases. CDR1 and CDR2 (germline): SNHLY, FYNNEI. Assay used: immunoSEQ multiplex PCR; TCRdb lists only in-frame clones, some missing. The data hold approximately 100,000 clones, with 80% to 90% observed a single time. The chain is built from TRBV2 and TRBJ2-2; weak D call: TRBD2 (6 bases). This clonotype originated in a human donor in a cohort sampled during active COVID-19. Material: peripheral blood. CDR3 DNA sequence: TGTGCCAGCAGTGTTGGTGGAGGGAGGACCGGGGAGCTGTTTTTT. Translating it yields CASSVGGGRTGELFF.